This T cell receptor beta chain was identified in a study of T cell repertoires in cytomegalovirus infection. TCRdb re-derived calls from the reads in MiXCR, one entry per CDR3 protein. The data show around 300,000 distinct CDR3 sequences, under 25% seen once. Trimming took off 10 bases at V and 2 bases at J, with 15 bases between the two ends. CDR3 length: 13 residues. From germline, CDR1 is MNHEY and CDR2 SVGEGT. Only a few counts were recorded for this clonotype. Its target is not known. The genes are TRBV6-2 or TRBV6-3 and TRBJ2-7, with D perhaps matching TRBD2 (5 bases). The sequence was collected from a human donor in good health (CMV status not recorded). Some clones in this sample may be carry-over from other donors' samples. The sample was cultured PBMCs, taken from culture after CMV antigen stimulation. The CDR3 is CATHFGEPYEQYF. The CDR3 region has the DNA TGTGCCACCCACTTCGGGGAACCCTACGAGCAGTACTTC.